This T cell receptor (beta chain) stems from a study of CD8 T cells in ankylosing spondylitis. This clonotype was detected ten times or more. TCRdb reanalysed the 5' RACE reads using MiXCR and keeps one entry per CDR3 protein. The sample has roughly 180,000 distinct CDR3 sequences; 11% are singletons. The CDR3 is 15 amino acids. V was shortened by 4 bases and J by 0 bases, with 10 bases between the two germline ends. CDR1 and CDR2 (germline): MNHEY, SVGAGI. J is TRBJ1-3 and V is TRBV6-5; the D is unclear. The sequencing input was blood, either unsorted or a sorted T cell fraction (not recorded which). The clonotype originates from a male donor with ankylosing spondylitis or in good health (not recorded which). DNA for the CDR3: TGTGCCAGCAGTTCGTACAGAAGCTCTGGAAACACCATATATTTT. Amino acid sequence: CASSSYRSSGNTIYF.